The 3 T cell receptor beta chains below were found in one sample sequenced in a study of shared clonotypes between healthy human individuals. TCRdb keeps only in-frame clones here, not all; method: immunoSEQ multiplex PCR. The sample comprises more than 900,000 clones, around 78% of which are singletons, and 0.5% to 0.65% rests with the top ten. The material sequenced was memory CD4+ T cells from PBMCs. The subset here: CD45RA-negative fraction. These receptors were obtained from a man in his late teens or twenties in good health. Some clones in this sample may be carry-over from other donors' samples.

V and J are TRBV5-1 and TRBJ1-2; D may be TRBD1 (5 bases). The germline V and J ends were trimmed by 0 bases and 4 bases, with 16 bases remaining between them. This CDR3 has 16 residues. In germline, CDR1 is SGHRS, CDR2 YFSETQ. CDR3 protein: CASSLGLPWGGYGYTF. CDR3 DNA: TGCGCCAGCAGCTTGGGTCTCCCATGGGGGGGCTATGGCTACACCTTC.

As to this clone: Other nucleotide sequences from this sample produce the same CDR3. In DNA form, the CDR3 reads TGTGCCAGCAGCTTACAGGGGAGAGGGGAAAAACTGTTTTTT. Translated: CASSLQGRGEKLFF. The V gene is TRBV7-9, the J gene TRBJ1-4; D may be TRBD1 (6 bases). V was shortened by 2 bases and J by 8 bases, with 12 bases between the two germline ends. Germline loops: CDR1 SEHNR, CDR2 FQNEAQ (reference sequence). CDR3 size: 14 residues.

V is TRBV11-2 and J is TRBJ2-3, with TRBD2 identical over 10 bases. CDR1 is SGHAT, CDR2 FQNNGV, per germline. V lost 2 bases and J lost 4; bases outside the gene matches: 9. This CDR3 region has 17 residues. CDR3 sequence: CASSLFVTSGLSDTQYF. Written as DNA, the CDR3 is TGTGCCAGCAGCTTATTTGTGACTAGCGGGCTTTCAGATACGCAGTATTTT.